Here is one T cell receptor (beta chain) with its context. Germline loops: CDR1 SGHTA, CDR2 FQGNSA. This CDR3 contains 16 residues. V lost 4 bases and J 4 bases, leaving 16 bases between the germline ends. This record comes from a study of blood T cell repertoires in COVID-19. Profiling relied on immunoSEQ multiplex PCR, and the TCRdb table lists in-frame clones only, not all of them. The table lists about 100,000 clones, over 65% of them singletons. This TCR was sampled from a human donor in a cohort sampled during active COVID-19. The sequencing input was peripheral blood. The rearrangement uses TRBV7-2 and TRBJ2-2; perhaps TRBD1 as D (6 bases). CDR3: CASSSAGAWVTGELFF. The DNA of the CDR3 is TGTGCCAGCAGCTCCGCAGGGGCTTGGGTCACCGGGGAGCTGTTTTTT.